The clone carrying this T cell receptor (beta chain) was counted a single time. Its cognate antigen is unknown. This entry belongs to a study of cytomegalovirus exposure and HLA in healthy donors. About the research overall: An analysis done earlier identified about 100 million unique TCR beta sequences from 200 million or so T cells.

V dropped 7 bases and J dropped 5; count of bases not matched to a gene: 13. CDR3 length equals 16 residues. Germline V gene sequence: CDR1 SNHLY, CDR2 FYNNEI. PCR was performed using 60 Vbeta and 13 Jbeta primers. Libraries were prepared by immunoSEQ multiplex PCR; TCRdb keeps only in-frame clonotypes and omits some of them. This table holds some 200,000 clones, around 83% found once. Overall study results and limits: Later analysis showed TCR association rates varying by HLA locus, highest for DRB1 and lowest for HLA-C. Rarity held for most TCR sequences, but there were some public TCRs that occurred in many donors. In vitro confirmation showed three CMV-associated chains to be CMV antigen specific.

This receptor was identified in a woman younger than 30 in good health and CMV-seronegative. The gene calls are TRBV2 and TRBJ2-5; 10 nucleotides align to TRBD2. The specimen sequenced was PBMCs. This CDR3 is CASNGRLAGAGETQYF. The DNA for the CDR3 is TGTGCCAGCAACGGACGGCTAGCGGGGGCTGGTGAGACCCAGTACTTC.